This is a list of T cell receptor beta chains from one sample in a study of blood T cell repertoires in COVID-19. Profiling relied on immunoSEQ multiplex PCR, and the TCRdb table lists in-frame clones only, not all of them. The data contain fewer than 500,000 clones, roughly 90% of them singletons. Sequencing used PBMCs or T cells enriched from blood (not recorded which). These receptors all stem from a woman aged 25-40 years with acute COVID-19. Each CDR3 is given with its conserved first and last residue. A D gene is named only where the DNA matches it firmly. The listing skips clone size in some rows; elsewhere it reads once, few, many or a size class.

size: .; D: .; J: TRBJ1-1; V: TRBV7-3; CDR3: CASSAQGNTEAFF; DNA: TGTGCCAGCAGCGCTCAGGGCAACACTGAAGCTTTCTTT
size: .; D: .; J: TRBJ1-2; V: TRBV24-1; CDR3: CATRAGEGGYTF; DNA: TGTGCCACCAGGGCCGGGGAGGGTGGCTACACCTTC
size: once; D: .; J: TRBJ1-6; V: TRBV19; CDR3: CASSTGSHNSPLHF; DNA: TGTGCCAGTAGCACAGGGTCGCATAATTCACCCCTCCACTTT
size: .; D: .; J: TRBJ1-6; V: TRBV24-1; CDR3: CATSAGRSYNSPLHF; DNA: TGTGCCACCTCGGCCGGGAGGTCCTATAATTCACCCCTCCACTTT
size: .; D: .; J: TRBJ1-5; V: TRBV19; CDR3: CASSILFEGAAKPQHF; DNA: TGTGCCAGTAGTATTCTATTCGAAGGGGCCGCGAAGCCCCAGCATTTT
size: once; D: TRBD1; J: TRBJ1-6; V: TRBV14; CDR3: CASSQDIGQGNSPLHF; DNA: TGTGCCAGCAGCCAAGATATCGGACAGGGCAATTCACCCCTCCACTTT
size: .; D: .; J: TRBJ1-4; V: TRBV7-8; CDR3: CASSLAFGTNEKLFF; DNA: TGTGCCAGCAGCTTAGCCTTCGGGACTAATGAAAAACTGTTTTTT
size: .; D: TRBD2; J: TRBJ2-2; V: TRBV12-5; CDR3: CASGLVPDGRSNTGELFF; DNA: TGTGCTAGTGGTTTGGTACCTGACGGGAGGTCGAACACCGGGGAGCTGTTTTTT
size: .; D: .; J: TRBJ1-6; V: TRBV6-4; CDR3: CASSDSGAGDSPLHF; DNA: TGTGCCAGCAGTGACTCTGGCGCGGGGGATTCACCCCTCCACTTT
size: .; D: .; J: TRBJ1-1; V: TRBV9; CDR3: CASSPEDGGTEAFF; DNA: TGTGCCAGCAGCCCGGAGGACGGCGGCACTGAAGCTTTCTTT
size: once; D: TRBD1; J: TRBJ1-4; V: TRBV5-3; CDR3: CARSFDDPGGREKLFF; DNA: TGTGCCAGAAGCTTCGATGATCCAGGGGGACGTGAAAAACTGTTTTTT
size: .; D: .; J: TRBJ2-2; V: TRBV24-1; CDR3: CATSDPDGGPNTGELFF; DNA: TGTGCCACCAGTGACCCCGATGGAGGGCCGAACACCGGGGAGCTGTTTTTT
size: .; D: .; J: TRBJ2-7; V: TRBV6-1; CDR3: CASSEVQGGYEQYF; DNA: TGTGCCAGCAGTGAAGTACAGGGGGGGTACGAGCAGTACTTC
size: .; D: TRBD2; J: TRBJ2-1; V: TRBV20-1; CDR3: CSASSGLADFSYNEQFF; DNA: TGCAGTGCTAGTTCGGGACTAGCGGATTTTTCCTACAATGAGCAGTTCTTC